One and the same sample provided the 14 T cell receptor beta chains below, sequenced in a study of cytomegalovirus exposure and HLA in healthy donors. The PCR had 60 Vbeta and 13 Jbeta primers. Repertoires were generated with immunoSEQ multiplex PCR, while TCRdb's copy carries only in-frame clones and drops some. The sample has some 87,000 clones, roughly 58% seen once. The specimen sequenced was PBMCs. Every receptor here comes from a woman in her twenties or thirties in good health and CMV-seropositive.

The chain combines TRBV28 with TRBJ1-1; TRBD1 aligns across 7 bases. Trimming removed 6 bases from V and 4 bases from J; junction bases left unmatched: 11. CDR1 and CDR2 (germline): MDHEN, SYDVKM. The CDR3 has 15 amino acids. DNA of the CDR3: TGTGCCAGCAGGATACAGGGGAGCGAGGGCACTGAAGCTTTCTTT. Protein product: CASRIQGSEGTEAFF. The whole variable domain, filled in from reference TRBV28 and TRBJ1-1, reads DVKVTQSSRYLVKRTGEKVFLECVQDMDHENMFWYRQDPGLGLRLIYFSYDVKMKEKGDIPEGYSVSREKKERFSLILESASTNQTSMYLCASRIQGSEGTEAFFGQGTRLTVV.

The CDR3 coding sequence is TGTGCCAGCAGTTTACCCCTCGGGGGTTACGAGCAGTACTTC. Its protein is CASSLPLGGYEQYF. The chain has TRBV28 and TRBJ2-7; D is perhaps TRBD2 (6 bases). CDR3 length: 14 residues. Germline lookup yields CDR1 MDHEN and CDR2 SYDVKM. Trimming removed 2 bases from V and 4 bases from J, with 12 bases in between.

In this sample, this clone turned up once. The rearrangement links TRBV28 to TRBJ1-1; no clear D gene. Germline V lookup: CDR1 MDHEN, CDR2 SYDVKM. The CDR3 sequence is 14 residues long. V lost 1 base and J 1 base, leaving 7 bases between the germline ends. The chain's CDR3 is CASSLLARNTEAFF. DNA of the CDR3: TGTGCCAGCAGTTTATTAGCGAGGAACACTGAAGCTTTCTTT.

The chain recombines TRBV9 with TRBJ2-3, with 8 bases that match TRBD2. In germline, CDR1 is SGDLS, CDR2 YYNGEE. V shed 0 bases and J 4 bases; nucleotides not matched to a gene: 4. This CDR3 region has 15 residues. In DNA form, the CDR3 reads TGTGCCAGCAGCGTAGACGGGGGGGGTGCAGATACGCAGTATTTT. Protein: CASSVDGGGADTQYF.

This clone has more than one count but fewer than ten. The chain uses TRBV5-1 and TRBJ2-7; perhaps TRBD1 as D (5 bases). CDR1 SGHRS and CDR2 YFSETQ come from the germline V gene. The CDR3 spans 14 residues. Trimming removed 4 bases from V and 2 bases from J, with 13 bases in between. CDR3 protein: CASSASRAAYEQYF. The CDR3 DNA is TGCGCCAGCAGCGCCAGCAGGGCTGCCTACGAGCAGTACTTC.

The chain is built from TRBV19 and TRBJ1-4, with D tentatively TRBD1 (5 bases). Germline V gene sequence: CDR1 LNHDA, CDR2 SQIVND (reference sequence). Trimming took off 5 bases at V and 5 bases at J, with 15 bases between the two ends. CDR3 length: 15 residues. The CDR3 region is CASSPLDRENEKLFF. CDR3 DNA: TGTGCCAGTAGTCCCCTTGACAGAGAAAATGAAAAACTGTTTTTT.

This chain links TRBV5-6 with TRBJ2-7; the match to TRBD2 covers 12 bases. The germline V gene has CDR1 SGHDT and CDR2 YYEEEE. The J segment lost 5 bases and the V segment lost 2 bases, leaving 11 bases of the junction unmatched. The CDR3 is 17 amino acids. CDR3 DNA: TGTGCCAGCAGCTTAGGTGGTCTAGCGGGGGGGCTGAACGAGCAGTACTTC. Protein product: CASSLGGLAGGLNEQYF. Based on the CDR3 plus reference TRBV5-6 and TRBJ2-7, the full variable domain is DAGVTQSPTHLIKTRGQQVTLRCSPKSGHDTVSWYQQALGQGPQFIFQYYEEEERQRGNFPDRFSGHQFPNYSSELNVNALLLGDSALYLCASSLGGLAGGLNEQYFGPGTRLTVT.

The chain links TRBV5-1 to TRBJ2-1; tentatively, D is TRBD1 (6 bases). In germline, CDR1 is SGHRS, CDR2 YFSETQ. This CDR3 is built from 13 residues. V was cut by 0 bases and J by 7 bases, with 8 bases left in between. Here the CDR3 reads CASSLGQGNEQFF. CDR3 coding DNA: TGCGCCAGCAGCTTGGGGCAGGGGAATGAGCAGTTCTTC.

The genes are TRBV5-1 and TRBJ1-1; perhaps TRBD1 as D (6 bases). Germline V gene lookup returns CDR1 SGHRS and CDR2 YFSETQ. V lost 4 bases to trimming and J lost 0 bases, with 13 bases between them. The CDR3 loop spans 15 amino acids. The CDR3 DNA reads TGCGCCAGCAGCCAAGTAGACAGGATGAACACTGAAGCTTTCTTT. Translation gives CASSQVDRMNTEAFF.

The CDR3 nucleotides are TGCGCCAGCAGCTTGACCCAGGGATCCTACAATGAGCAGTTCTTC. Its protein product is CASSLTQGSYNEQFF. J is TRBJ2-1 and V is TRBV5-1, with D tentatively TRBD1 (5 bases). Trimming took 1 base from V and 1 from J, leaving 9 bases between them. CDR3 length: 15 residues. Germline V gene data show CDR1 as SGHRS and CDR2 as YFSETQ.

This chain connects TRBV2 to TRBJ1-1; 10 bases agree with TRBD1. The CDR3 length is 14 residues. CDR1 and CDR2 from the germline V gene are SNHLY and FYNNEI. V shed 10 bases and J 5 bases; nucleotides not matched to a gene: 10. In DNA, the CDR3 is TGTGCCAACTGGGACAGGGGTATGGGGACTGAAGCTTTCTTT. Protein product: CANWDRGMGTEAFF.

The sample holds a few counts of this clone. The chain employs TRBV4-3 and TRBJ2-1, with a tentative D call TRBD1 (5 bases). CDR1 and CDR2 (germline): LGHNA, YSLEER. Between the trimmed V and J ends, which lost 1 base and 2 bases, there was a span of 9 bases. The CDR3 covers 15 residues. The DNA of the CDR3 is TGCGCCAGCAGCCAAGGGACATCCCCCTACAATGAGCAGTTCTTC. Residues: CASSQGTSPYNEQFF.

J is TRBJ2-5 and V is TRBV28; TRBD2 aligns across 13 bases. Gene TRBJ2-7 matches the end of the DNA better, so the J call may be wrong. CDR3 size: 15 residues. CDR1 and CDR2 from the germline V gene are MDHEN and SYDVKM. In DNA form, the CDR3 reads TGTGCCAGCAGCCCGACTAGCGGGGGGCTCTACGAGCAGTACTTC. This codes for CASSPTSGGLYEQYF.

This clone was detected a few times. This chain links TRBV19 with TRBJ2-6; TRBD1 agrees at 10 bases. The ends lost 6 bases at V and 0 bases at J; junction bases unmatched: 11. The CDR3 sequence is 19 residues long. Germline V CDR1 and CDR2: LNHDA, SQIVND (reference sequence). CDR3 nucleotide sequence: TGTGCCAGTAGCCTTTCTCCGGGACAGGGGAGCTCTGGGGCCAACGTCCTGACTTTC. It codes for CASSLSPGQGSSGANVLTF.